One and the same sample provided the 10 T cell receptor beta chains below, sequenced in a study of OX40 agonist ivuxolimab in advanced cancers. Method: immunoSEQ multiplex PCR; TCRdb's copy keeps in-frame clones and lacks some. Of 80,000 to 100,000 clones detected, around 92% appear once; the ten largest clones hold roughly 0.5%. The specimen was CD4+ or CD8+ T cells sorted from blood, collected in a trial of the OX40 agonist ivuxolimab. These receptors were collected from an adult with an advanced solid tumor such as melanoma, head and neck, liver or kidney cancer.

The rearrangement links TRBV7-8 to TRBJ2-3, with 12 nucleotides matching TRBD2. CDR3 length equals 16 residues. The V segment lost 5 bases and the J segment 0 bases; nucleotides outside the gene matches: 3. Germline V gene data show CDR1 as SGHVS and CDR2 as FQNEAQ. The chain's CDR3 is CASSPGTSGSTDTQYF. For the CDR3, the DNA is TGTGCCAGCAGCCCTGGGACTAGCGGGAGCACAGATACGCAGTATTTT.

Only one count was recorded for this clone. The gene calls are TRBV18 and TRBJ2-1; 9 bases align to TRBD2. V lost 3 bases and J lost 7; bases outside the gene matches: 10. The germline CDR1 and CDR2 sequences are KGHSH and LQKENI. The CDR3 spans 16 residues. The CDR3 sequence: CASSPPGGGGANEQFF. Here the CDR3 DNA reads TGTGCCAGCTCACCCCCCGGCGGCGGGGGGGCTAATGAGCAGTTCTTC. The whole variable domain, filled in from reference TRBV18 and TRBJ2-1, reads NAGVMQNPRHLVRRRGQEARLRCSPMKGHSHVYWYRQLPEEGLKFMVYLQKENIIDESGMPKERFSAEFPKEGPSILRIQQVVRGDSAAYFCASSPPGGGGANEQFFGPGTRLTVL.

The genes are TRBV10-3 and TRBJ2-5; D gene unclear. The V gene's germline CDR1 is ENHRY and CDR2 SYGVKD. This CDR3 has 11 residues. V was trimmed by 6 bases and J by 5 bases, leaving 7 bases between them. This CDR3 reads CAISDRETQYF. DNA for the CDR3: TGTGCCATCAGCGACCGGGAGACCCAGTACTTC.

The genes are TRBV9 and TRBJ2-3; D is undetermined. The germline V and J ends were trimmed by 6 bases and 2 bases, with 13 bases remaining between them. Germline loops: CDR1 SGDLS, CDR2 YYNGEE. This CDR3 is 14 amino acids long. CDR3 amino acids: CASKAGRSTDTQYF. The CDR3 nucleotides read TGTGCCAGCAAGGCAGGAAGGTCCACAGATACGCAGTATTTT.

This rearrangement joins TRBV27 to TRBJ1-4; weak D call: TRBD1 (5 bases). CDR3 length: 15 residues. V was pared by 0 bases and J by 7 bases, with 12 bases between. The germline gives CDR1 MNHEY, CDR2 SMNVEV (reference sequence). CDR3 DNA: TGTGCCAGCAGTTTATCTACAGGAGGAAGTGAAAAACTGTTTTTT. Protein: CASSLSTGGSEKLFF.

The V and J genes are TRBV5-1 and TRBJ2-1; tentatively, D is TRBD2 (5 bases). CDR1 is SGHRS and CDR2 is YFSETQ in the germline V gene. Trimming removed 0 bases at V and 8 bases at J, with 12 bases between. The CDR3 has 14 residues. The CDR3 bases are TGCGCCAGCAGCTTGGGGGAGTTTGGTGATGAGCAGTTCTTC. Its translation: CASSLGEFGDEQFF. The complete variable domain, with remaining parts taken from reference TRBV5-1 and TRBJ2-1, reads KAGVTQTPRYLIKTRGQQVTLSCSPISGHRSVSWYQQTPGQGLQFLFEYFSETQRNKGNFPGRFSGRQFSNSRSEMNVSTLELGDSALYLCASSLGEFGDEQFFGPGTRLTVL.

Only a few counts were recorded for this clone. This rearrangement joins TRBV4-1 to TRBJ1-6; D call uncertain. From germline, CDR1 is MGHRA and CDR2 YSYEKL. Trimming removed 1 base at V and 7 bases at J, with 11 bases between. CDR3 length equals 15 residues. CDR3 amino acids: CASSQVIIQNSPLHF. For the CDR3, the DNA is TGCGCCAGCAGCCAAGTGATAATACAAAATTCACCCCTCCACTTT.

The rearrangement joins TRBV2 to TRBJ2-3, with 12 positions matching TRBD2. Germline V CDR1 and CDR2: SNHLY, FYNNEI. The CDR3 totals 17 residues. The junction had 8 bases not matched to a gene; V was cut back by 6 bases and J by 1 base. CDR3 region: CASRDVASGGGTDTQYF. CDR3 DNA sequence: TGTGCCAGCAGAGACGTGGCTAGCGGGGGGGGCACAGATACGCAGTATTTT. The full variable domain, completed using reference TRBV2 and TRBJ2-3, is EPEVTQTPSHQVTQMGQEVILRCVPISNHLYFYWYRQILGQKVEFLVSFYNNEISEKSEIFDDQFSVERPDGSNFTLKIRSTKLEDSAMYFCASRDVASGGGTDTQYFGPGTRLTVL.

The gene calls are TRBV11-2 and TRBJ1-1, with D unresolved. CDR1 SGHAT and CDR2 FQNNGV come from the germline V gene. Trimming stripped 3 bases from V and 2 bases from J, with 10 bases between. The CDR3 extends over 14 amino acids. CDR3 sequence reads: CASSLAGFNTEAFF. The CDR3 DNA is TGTGCCAGCAGCTTGGCGGGGTTCAACACTGAAGCTTTCTTT.

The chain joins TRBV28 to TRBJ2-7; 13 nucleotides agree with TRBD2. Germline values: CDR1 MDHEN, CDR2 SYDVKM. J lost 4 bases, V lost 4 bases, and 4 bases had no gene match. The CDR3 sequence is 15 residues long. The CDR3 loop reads CASSSGTSGAYEQYF. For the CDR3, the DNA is TGTGCCAGCAGTTCTGGGACTAGCGGGGCTTACGAGCAGTACTTC.